One and the same sample provided the 23 T cell receptor beta chains below, sequenced in a study of T cells after yellow fever vaccination. MiXCR, applied by TCRdb to the 5' RACE reads, yields one record per CDR3 protein. In the table there are 100,000 to 150,000 distinct CDR3 sequences, under 9% of which are singletons. The sequencing here drew on CD8+ T cells sorted from PBMCs, taken on the day of the yellow fever booster vaccination. These receptor sequences come from a man younger than 35 who received the YFV17D yellow fever vaccine.

This clonotype has at least ten counts. This chain uses TRBV6-2 or TRBV6-3 with TRBJ1-1; D remains ambiguous. Germline lookup yields CDR1 MNHEY and CDR2 SVGEGT. This CDR3 is built from 13 residues. Trimming took 0 bases from V and 6 from J, leaving 8 bases between them. CDR3 nucleotides: TGTGCCAGCAGTTACTCAGGGAGCCCTGAAGCTTTCTTT. This gives the protein CASSYSGSPEAFF.

This clonotype was seen ten or more times. The chain carries TRBV6-4 and TRBJ2-2; 14 nucleotides line up with TRBD2. Germline loops: CDR1 MRHNA, CDR2 SNTAGT. Germline trimming cut 7 bases from V and 0 bases from J; bases unmatched to any gene: 7. The CDR3 covers 18 residues. This CDR3 is CASTMTSGGDANTGELFF. The CDR3 DNA follows: TGTGCCAGCACTATGACTAGCGGGGGGGACGCGAACACCGGGGAGCTGTTTTTT.

This sequence joins TRBV3-1 and TRBJ2-7, with TRBD2 as a possible D gene (5 bases). The V gene's germline CDR1 is LGHDT and CDR2 YNNKEL (reference sequence). The CDR3 spans 12 residues. Trimming removed 4 bases at V and 4 bases at J, with 8 bases between. CDR3 coding DNA: TGTGCCAGCAGCCCGGGGAATTACGAGCAGTACTTC. Protein: CASSPGNYEQYF.

This clonotype was seen a handful of times. The chain couples TRBV12-3 or TRBV12-4 to TRBJ2-1, with 9 bases lining up with TRBD2. CDR3 size: 16 residues. Germline trimming cut 1 base from V and 4 bases from J; bases unmatched to any gene: 5. The CDR3 protein is CASSLGSGGGYNEQFF. The CDR3, as DNA: TGTGCCAGCAGTTTAGGTAGCGGGGGAGGTTACAATGAGCAGTTCTTC.

This clonotype occurred a few times. The chain links TRBV4-1 to TRBJ1-1, with 10 bases identical to TRBD1. This CDR3 has 16 amino acids. Germline assignment: CDR1 MGHRA and CDR2 YSYEKL. V lost 2 bases to trimming and J lost 5 bases; unmatched junction nucleotides: 8. The CDR3, as DNA: TGCGCCAGCAGCCAATCATCGACAGGGGGCCTGACTGAAGCTTTCTTT. Translating it yields CASSQSSTGGLTEAFF.

This clonotype appeared a few times. The gene calls are TRBV4-1 and TRBJ1-4, with D possibly TRBD1 on 6 matching bases. CDR3 length: 15 amino acids. CDR1 is MGHRA and CDR2 is YSYEKL in the germline V gene. Trimming removed 3 bases at V and 5 bases at J, with 13 bases between. The CDR3 region is CASSQLGGANEKLFF. In DNA form, the CDR3 reads TGCGCCAGCAGCCAGTTAGGGGGAGCGAATGAAAAACTGTTTTTT.

This clonotype has a handful of counts. The rearrangement links TRBV4-3 to TRBJ2-1; D tentatively reads TRBD1 or TRBD2 (5 bases each). Trimming took 5 bases from V and 4 from J, leaving 15 bases between them. The CDR3 has 15 residues. Looked up from germline, CDR1 is LGHNA and CDR2 is YSLEER. The chain's CDR3 is CASSAGTARYNEQFF. The CDR3, as DNA: TGCGCCAGCAGCGCCGGGACGGCCCGATACAATGAGCAGTTCTTC.

This clonotype has a handful of counts. CDR3 loop: CASSWTSGDPPYNEQFF. The DNA of the CDR3 is TGTGCCAGCAGTTGGACTAGCGGGGACCCCCCCTACAATGAGCAGTTCTTC. This chain uses TRBV5-5 with TRBJ2-1; 12 bases fit TRBD2. The J segment lost 2 bases and the V segment lost 5 bases, leaving 8 bases of the junction unmatched. CDR3 length: 17 amino acids. Germline CDR1 reads SGHKS; CDR2 reads YYEKEE (reference sequence).

The chain is built from TRBV15 and TRBJ2-5, with TRBD2 matching over 14 bases. CDR1 and CDR2 from the germline V gene are LNHNV and YYDKDF (reference sequence). V shed 2 bases and J 4 bases; nucleotides not matched to a gene: 3. The CDR3 is 16 amino acids. This CDR3 is CATSRPGTSGGETQYF. In DNA form, the CDR3 reads TGTGCCACCAGCAGACCCGGGACTAGCGGGGGAGAGACCCAGTACTTC. Based on the CDR3 plus reference TRBV15 and TRBJ2-5, the full variable domain is DAMVIQNPRYQVTQFGKPVTLSCSQTLNHNVMYWYQQKSSQAPKLLFHYYDKDFNNEADTPDNFQSRRPNTSFCFLDIRSPGLGDTAMYLCATSRPGTSGGETQYFGPGTRLLVL.

The sample holds many counts of this clonotype. The chain joins TRBV4-1 to TRBJ2-2, with a tentative D call TRBD1 (6 bases). The CDR3 sequence is 16 residues long. Germline values: CDR1 MGHRA, CDR2 YSYEKL. V was trimmed by 4 bases and J by 3 bases, leaving 15 bases between them. The CDR3 coding sequence is TGCGCCAGCAGCCGCGCGACGACAGGCCACACCGGGGAGCTGTTTTTT. Translating it yields CASSRATTGHTGELFF.

This clonotype was seen repeatedly, ten times or more. This chain joins TRBV10-3 and TRBJ2-1; 11 bases are a match to TRBD2. Germline assignment: CDR1 ENHRY and CDR2 SYGVKD. The length of the CDR3 is 15 residues. Trimming cost V 7 bases and J 6 bases; bases outside gene matches: 8. CDR3 region: CAIKDSGGAGNEQFF. CDR3 nucleotide sequence: TGTGCCATCAAAGATAGCGGGGGGGCTGGCAATGAGCAGTTCTTC.

This clonotype has a handful of counts. The chain carries TRBV4-3 and TRBJ2-1, with D hard to call. Trimming stripped 3 bases from V and 3 bases from J, with 15 bases between. The germline V gene has CDR1 LGHNA and CDR2 YSLEER. The CDR3 loop spans 16 amino acids. CDR3 protein: CASSHVAGPYYNEQFF. For the CDR3, the DNA is TGCGCCAGCAGCCACGTCGCCGGGCCTTACTACAATGAGCAGTTCTTC.

Ten or more counts support this clonotype. The V gene is TRBV29-1, the J gene TRBJ2-1, with a possible D match to TRBD1 (5 bases). CDR3 length: 12 residues. V dropped 3 bases and J dropped 6 bases, with 9 bases sitting between them. The germline gives CDR1 SQVTM, CDR2 ANQGSEA. CDR3 residues: CSVDRASNEQFF. CDR3 bases: TGCAGCGTTGACAGGGCTTCCAATGAGCAGTTCTTC.

This clonotype was seen a handful of times. The chain couples TRBV30 to TRBJ2-7, with 11 bases lining up with TRBD1. The CDR3 runs 16 residues. Germline V CDR1 and CDR2: GTSNPN, SVGIG (reference sequence). The V gene end was trimmed by 1 base and the J gene end by 4 bases; junction bases not matched to a gene: 9. CDR3 nucleotide sequence: TGTGCCTGGAGTGCCCTGATCGGGACAGGGGGTTACGAGCAGTACTTC. As protein: CAWSALIGTGGYEQYF.

The rearrangement links TRBV11-1 to TRBJ2-5; D perhaps matches TRBD1 (6 bases). Germline V lookup: CDR1 SGHAT, CDR2 FQDESV (reference sequence). The CDR3 loop spans 14 amino acids. V was trimmed by 5 bases and J by 0 bases, leaving 10 bases between them. CDR3 in amino acids: CASSVGTNQETQYF. In nucleotides, the CDR3 is TGTGCCAGCAGCGTAGGGACAAACCAAGAGACCCAGTACTTC.

The J gene is TRBJ1-5, the V gene TRBV30, with 7 bases identical to TRBD1. J was trimmed by 1 base and V by 0 bases; bases with no gene match: 15. Per germline, CDR1 GTSNPN and CDR2 SVGIG (reference sequence). This CDR3 contains 19 residues. The CDR3 spells CAWSVIRDSSTSSNQPQHF. The CDR3 DNA reads as TGTGCCTGGAGTGTAATCCGGGACAGTTCCACGAGCAGCAATCAGCCCCAGCATTTT.

J is TRBJ2-7 and V is TRBV7-8, with TRBD1 matching over 10 bases. After removal of 8 bases from V and 5 bases from J, the junction contained 12 bases not matched to a gene. Per the germline V gene, CDR1 is SGHVS and CDR2 is FQNEAQ. The CDR3 loop spans 15 amino acids. CDR3 nucleotides: TGTGCCAGCCAAACAGGACAGGGGGTATTTCACGAGCAGTACTTC. Its translation: CASQTGQGVFHEQYF.

This clonotype turned up a few times. The rearrangement joins TRBV6-2 or TRBV6-3 to TRBJ2-1; 11 bases fit TRBD2. This CDR3 is 14 amino acids long. Losses at the gene ends were 4 bases for V and 7 bases for J; bases not matched to a gene: 3. Germline CDR1 MNHEY, CDR2 SVGEGT. The CDR3 bases are TGTGCCAGCAGTTCTCTAGCGGGGGGAAATGAGCAGTTCTTC. Protein product: CASSSLAGGNEQFF.

This clonotype occurred a few times. The chain recombines TRBV27 with TRBJ2-4, with D unclear. This CDR3 has 15 amino acids. V shed 8 bases and J shed 6 bases, with 20 bases lying between them. Germline CDR1 reads MNHEY; CDR2 reads SMNVEV (reference sequence). CDR3 sequence reads: CASGSLFPRTNIQYF. The CDR3 DNA follows: TGTGCCAGCGGGTCACTATTCCCACGGACAAACATTCAGTACTTC.

This clonotype occurred a few times. V gene TRBV5-6 combines with J gene TRBJ2-5; D not certain. Germline CDR1 reads SGHDT; CDR2 reads YYEEEE. The V gene lost 2 bases and the J gene lost 4 bases, with 9 bases spanning the gap. This CDR3 has 13 residues. The CDR3 sequence is CASSFFPGETQYF. CDR3 coding DNA: TGTGCCAGCAGCTTTTTTCCGGGAGAGACCCAGTACTTC. Using reference TRBV5-6 and TRBJ2-5 for the parts outside the CDR3, the full variable domain is DAGVTQSPTHLIKTRGQQVTLRCSPKSGHDTVSWYQQALGQGPQFIFQYYEEEERQRGNFPDRFSGHQFPNYSSELNVNALLLGDSALYLCASSFFPGETQYFGPGTRLLVL.

The table lists this clonotype with many counts. The rearrangement uses TRBV4-3 and TRBJ1-5; D is unresolved. V was pared by 0 bases and J by 4 bases, with 25 bases between. The CDR3 has 20 amino acids. Germline CDR1 and CDR2: LGHNA and YSLEER. CDR3 in amino acids: CASSQDWVGGIQRRNQPQHF. As DNA, the CDR3 is TGCGCCAGCAGCCAAGATTGGGTTGGAGGGATTCAACGAAGGAATCAGCCCCAGCATTTT.

This clonotype has just a few counts. The chain recombines TRBV28 with TRBJ1-2; a possible D gene is TRBD1 (5 bases). V lost 6 bases and J 4 bases, leaving 12 bases between the germline ends. CDR1 and CDR2 (germline): MDHEN, SYDVKM. The CDR3 is 13 amino acids. CDR3 DNA sequence: TGTGCCAGCAGGATCCAGGGTGGCTATGGCTACACCTTC. Protein product: CASRIQGGYGYTF.

The chain is built from TRBV27 and TRBJ2-7; D is possibly TRBD2 (5 bases). Per germline, CDR1 MNHEY and CDR2 SMNVEV (reference sequence). V was cut by 3 bases and J by 1 base, with 7 bases left in between. This CDR3 has 13 amino acids. CDR3 sequence reads: CASSFRGSYEQYV. The CDR3, as DNA: TGTGCCAGCAGTTTCCGGGGATCCTACGAGCAGTACGTC.